A single sample gave rise to the 21 T cell receptor beta chains below, sequenced in a study of control samples from healthy donors and cancer patients. Using immunoSEQ multiplex PCR, the repertoire was profiled, and TCRdb retains in-frame clones only, with some absent. There are about 52,000 clones in the sample; over 85% occur only once, and approximately 2.2% lies in the top ten. The specimen was blood. The receptors stem from a man aged 30 to 39 in good health.

This chain joins TRBV6-2 or TRBV6-3 and TRBJ2-7; tentatively, D is TRBD1 or TRBD2 (5 bases each). Per germline, CDR1 MNHEY and CDR2 SVGEGT. There are 15 residues in the CDR3. Trimming left V 1 base short and J 3 bases short, with 13 bases between. As DNA, the CDR3 is TGTGCCAGCAGTTACTTAGGAGAGGGGCTCTACGAGCAGTACTTC. Encoded protein: CASSYLGEGLYEQYF.

The chain couples TRBV19 to TRBJ2-3; 8 nucleotides match TRBD2. Trimming cost V 7 bases and J 4 bases; bases outside gene matches: 10. This CDR3 has 15 amino acids. Germline CDR1 and CDR2: LNHDA and SQIVND (reference sequence). CDR3 coding DNA: TGTGCCAGTATTAGGGTAGCGGGATCGGCAGATACGCAGTATTTT. It codes for CASIRVAGSADTQYF.

The chain recombines TRBV19 with TRBJ1-6; tentatively, D is TRBD1 (6 bases). This CDR3 has 15 amino acids. The V end lost 6 bases, the J end lost 5 bases, and 14 bases lay between the germline ends. Germline V gives CDR1 LNHDA, CDR2 SQIVND (reference sequence). The CDR3 protein is CASSPGEADNSPLHF. In nucleotides, the CDR3 is TGTGCCAGTAGCCCAGGGGAGGCCGATAATTCACCCCTCCACTTT.

The chain is built from TRBV14 and TRBJ2-5; D is ambiguous. V dropped 5 bases and J dropped 1 base, with 8 bases sitting between them. The V gene's germline CDR1 is SGHDN and CDR2 FVKESK. The CDR3 length is 13 residues. CDR3 in amino acids: CASSNFLQETQYF. The CDR3 coding sequence is TGTGCCAGCAGCAACTTCCTCCAAGAGACCCAGTACTTC.

V is TRBV19 and J is TRBJ1-6, with a possible D match to TRBD1 (6 bases). Germline V lookup: CDR1 LNHDA, CDR2 SQIVND (reference sequence). V gave up 1 base and J gave up 9 bases, with 13 bases separating them. The CDR3 runs to 15 residues. As DNA, the CDR3 is TGTGCCAGTAGTATAGGTGGCAGGGGAAGTTCACCCCTCCACTTT. This codes for CASSIGGRGSSPLHF.

V usage is TRBV7-8 and J usage is TRBJ2-1; 10 bases map to TRBD2. CDR1 is SGHVS, CDR2 FQNEAQ, per germline. The CDR3 totals 18 residues. The V gene end was trimmed by 5 bases and the J gene end by 0 bases; junction bases not matched to a gene: 10. The CDR3 coding sequence is TGTGCCAGCAGCCGTGGACTAGCGGAGTCGAGCTCCTACAATGAGCAGTTCTTC. This sequence encodes CASSRGLAESSSYNEQFF.

The chain has TRBV19 and TRBJ1-2; 7 bases map to TRBD1. The CDR3 extends over 14 amino acids. The J segment lost 2 bases and the V segment lost 5 bases, leaving 5 bases of the junction unmatched. Germline CDR1 reads LNHDA; CDR2 reads SQIVND (reference sequence). The CDR3, as DNA: TGTGCCAGTAGTCTTCGACAGGGAAACTATGGCTACACCTTC. The encoded protein is CASSLRQGNYGYTF.

The J gene is TRBJ2-1, the V gene TRBV7-2; 10 bases are a match to TRBD2. The CDR3 is 16 amino acids. V gave up 5 bases and J gave up 7 bases; unmatched junction bases: 11. CDR1 is SGHTA and CDR2 is FQGNSA in the germline V gene. DNA for the CDR3: TGTGCCAGCAGCCCGATGTCCGCTAGCGGGAGAAATGAGCAGTTCTTC. Translated: CASSPMSASGRNEQFF.

This chain's CDR3 is CASSDSGTTGDTQYF. The CDR3 DNA sequence: TGTGCCAGCAGTGACTCCGGGACTACTGGAGATACGCAGTATTTT. V and J are TRBV6-4 and TRBJ2-3; 7 bases map to TRBD2. Trimming removed 0 bases from V and 5 bases from J; junction bases left unmatched: 5. Germline loops: CDR1 MRHNA, CDR2 SNTAGT. CDR3 length: 15 amino acids.

The chain is built from TRBV5-5 and TRBJ1-5; no clear D gene. V was clipped by 2 bases and J by 6 bases, with 9 bases between them. CDR1 and CDR2 from the germline V gene are SGHKS and YYEKEE (reference sequence). The CDR3 totals 13 residues. The CDR3 here is CASSFTPVQPQHF. The CDR3 DNA sequence: TGTGCCAGCAGCTTCACTCCAGTTCAGCCCCAGCATTTT.

This chain connects TRBV24-1 to TRBJ2-1, with 10 bases that match TRBD2. The CDR3 has 16 residues. Germline CDR1 is KGHDR and CDR2 is SFDVKD. The trim removed 5 bases at V and 2 bases at J, leaving 5 bases unmatched. The DNA for the CDR3 is TGTGCCACCAGTGGAGATAGCGGGAGGACCTACAATGAGCAGTTCTTC. It is translated as CATSGDSGRTYNEQFF.

V is TRBV30 and J is TRBJ2-6; D is unclear. CDR3 length: 14 amino acids. CDR1 GTSNPN and CDR2 SVGIG come from the germline V gene (reference sequence). V gave up 7 bases and J gave up 4 bases, with 14 bases separating them. The CDR3 reads CASQARAGANVLTF. The CDR3 region has the DNA TGTGCCTCTCAAGCTCGGGCCGGGGCCAACGTCCTGACTTTC.

This chain uses TRBV6-5 with TRBJ1-2; no clear D. Trimming cost V 8 bases and J 1 base, with 11 bases left between them. The V gene's germline CDR1 is MNHEY and CDR2 SVGAGI. This CDR3 spans 13 amino acids. CDR3 residues: CASEAGINYGYTF. For the CDR3, the DNA is TGTGCCAGCGAGGCAGGCATTAACTATGGCTACACCTTC.

A single count supports this clone. The J gene is TRBJ1-5, the V gene TRBV24-1; 7 positions match TRBD1. V lost 3 bases and J lost 3; bases outside the gene matches: 7. Germline V CDR1 and CDR2: KGHDR, SFDVKD. CDR3 size: 16 residues. This CDR3 is CATSDHRTGDNQPQHF. CDR3 sequence (DNA): TGTGCCACCAGTGATCATCGGACAGGAGACAATCAGCCCCAGCATTTT.

V is TRBV5-4 and J is TRBJ2-3, with D possibly TRBD2 on 5 matching bases. Germline-derived CDR1 and CDR2 are SGHNT and YYREEE (reference sequence). V was trimmed by 4 bases and J by 0 bases, leaving 15 bases between them. The CDR3 contains 16 residues. The CDR3 DNA sequence: TGTGCCAGCAGCCAGGAGGTAACTTCCAGCACAGATACGCAGTATTTT. Protein: CASSQEVTSSTDTQYF.

In its sample, this clone was seen a few times. This rearrangement joins TRBV4-3 to TRBJ2-5, with D maybe TRBD2 (5 bases). CDR1 LGHNA and CDR2 YSLEER come from the germline V gene. CDR3 size: 16 residues. V lost 0 bases to trimming and J lost 4 bases, with 15 bases between them. Here the CDR3 reads CASSQDMTKGSETQYF. CDR3 coding DNA: TGCGCCAGCAGCCAAGATATGACTAAGGGATCAGAGACCCAGTACTTC.

The chain combines TRBV19 with TRBJ2-3, with 7 positions matching TRBD2. V lost 1 base, J lost 3 bases, and 4 bases stayed unmatched. The CDR3 consists of 15 residues. Germline V gene sequence: CDR1 LNHDA, CDR2 SQIVND (reference sequence). As DNA, the CDR3 is TGTGCCAGTAGTATAGGAGGGAGGGGAACAGATACGCAGTATTTT. This translates into CASSIGGRGTDTQYF.

This sequence joins TRBV6-5 and TRBJ2-5, with D perhaps assigned TRBD1 or TRBD2 (6 bases each). This CDR3 region has 14 residues. V gave up 5 bases and J gave up 5 bases, with 15 bases separating them. The germline CDR1 and CDR2 sequences are MNHEY and SVGAGI. CDR3 residues: CASSRLGGEETQYF. As DNA, the CDR3 is TGTGCCAGCAGTCGCCTCGGGGGCGAGGAGACCCAGTACTTC.

The rearrangement uses TRBV28 and TRBJ2-1; TRBD1 aligns across 8 bases. Germline values: CDR1 MDHEN, CDR2 SYDVKM. The CDR3 contains 15 residues. Losses at the gene ends were 5 bases for V and 9 bases for J; bases not matched to a gene: 12. The CDR3 loop reads CASSHRGETSPEQFF. DNA of the CDR3: TGTGCCAGCAGTCACAGGGGGGAGACCTCCCCTGAGCAGTTCTTC. Complete variable domain (other parts from reference TRBV28 and TRBJ2-1): DVKVTQSSRYLVKRTGEKVFLECVQDMDHENMFWYRQDPGLGLRLIYFSYDVKMKEKGDIPEGYSVSREKKERFSLILESASTNQTSMYLCASSHRGETSPEQFFGPGTRLTVL.

V and J are TRBV18 and TRBJ1-5; 7 bases line up with TRBD1. The CDR3 length is 15 residues. Germline V gene sequence: CDR1 KGHSH, CDR2 LQKENI. Trimming cost V 5 bases and J 2 bases; bases outside gene matches: 6. The CDR3: CASSSQGSGNQPQHF. The CDR3 nucleotides read TGTGCCAGCTCATCACAGGGGTCCGGCAATCAGCCCCAGCATTTT.

The V and J genes are TRBV6-1 and TRBJ2-1; the match to TRBD2 covers 11 bases. Germline V gene data show CDR1 as MNHNS and CDR2 as SASEGT. The V gene end was trimmed by 1 base and the J gene end by 4 bases; junction bases not matched to a gene: 0. This CDR3 has 15 amino acids. CDR3 sequence (DNA): TGTGCCAGCAGTGAAGTAGCGGGAGGGTACAATGAGCAGTTCTTC. This codes for CASSEVAGGYNEQFF.